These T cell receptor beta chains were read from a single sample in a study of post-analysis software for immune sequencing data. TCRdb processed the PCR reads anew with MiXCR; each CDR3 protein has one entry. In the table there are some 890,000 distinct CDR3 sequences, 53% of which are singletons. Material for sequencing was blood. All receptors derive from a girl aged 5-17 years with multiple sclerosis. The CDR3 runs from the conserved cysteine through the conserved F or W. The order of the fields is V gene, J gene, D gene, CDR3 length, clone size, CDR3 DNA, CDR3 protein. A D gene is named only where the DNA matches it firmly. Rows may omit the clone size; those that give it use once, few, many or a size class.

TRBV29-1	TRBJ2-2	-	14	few	TGCAGCGTTGCGGCACAGGGGAACACCGGGGAGCTGTTTTTT	CSVAAQGNTGELFF
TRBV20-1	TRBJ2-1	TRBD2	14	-	TGCAGTGCTACCGGGACTAGTAAATTCAATGAGCAGTTCTTC	CSATGTSKFNEQFF
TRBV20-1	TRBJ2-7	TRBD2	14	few	TGCAGTGCTAGATCTAGCGGGGTCTCCTACGAGCAGTACTTC	CSARSSGVSYEQYF
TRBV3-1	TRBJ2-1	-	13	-	TGTACCAGCAGCCGGCTCATTGGCGATGAGCAGTTCTTC	CTSSRLIGDEQFF
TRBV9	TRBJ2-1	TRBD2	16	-	TGTGCCAGCAGCGACCGTAGCGGGAGCTCCTACAATGAGCAGTTCTTC	CASSDRSGSSYNEQFF
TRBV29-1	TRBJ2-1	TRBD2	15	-	TGCAGCACATCTCAACTAGCGGGAGCTTACAATGAGCAGTTCTTC	CSTSQLAGAYNEQFF
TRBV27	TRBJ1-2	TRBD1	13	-	TGTGCCAGCAGTCACACAGGGGACTATGGCTACACCTTC	CASSHTGDYGYTF
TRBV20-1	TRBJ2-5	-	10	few	TGCAGCGGGATGCGAGAGACCCAGTACTTC	CSGMRETQYF
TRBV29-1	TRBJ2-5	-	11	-	TGCAGCGTTGGGTTTCAAGAGACCCAGTACTTC	CSVGFQETQYF
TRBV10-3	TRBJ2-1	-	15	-	TGTGCCATCAGTGAGTTTAGCGCCTCCTACAATGAGCAGTTCTTC	CAISEFSASYNEQFF
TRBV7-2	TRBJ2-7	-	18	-	TGTGCCAGCAGTCCAATTCTGAGCCAGGACAGAGACGTCTACGAGCAGTACTTC	CASSPILSQDRDVYEQYF
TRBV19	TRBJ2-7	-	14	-	TGTGCCAGTAGTATCTCAGCCGGTTCCTACGAGCAGTACTTC	CASSISAGSYEQYF
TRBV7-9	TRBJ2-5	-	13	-	TGTGCCAGCAGCCCCCTGCTGAAAGAGACCCAGTACTTC	CASSPLLKETQYF
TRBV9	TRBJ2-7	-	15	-	TGTGCCAGCAGCGTAGAGTCAGGACGGGGCTACGAGCAGTACTTC	CASSVESGRGYEQYF
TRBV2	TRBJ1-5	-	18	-	TGTGCCAGCAGTGAATGGGGTTTGACATCTTATAGCAATCAGCCCCAGCATTTT	CASSEWGLTSYSNQPQHF
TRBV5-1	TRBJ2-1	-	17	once	TGCGCCAGCAGCCCCTTTGGGCAGGGGAGCTCCTACAATGAGCAGTTCTTC	CASSPFGQGSSYNEQFF
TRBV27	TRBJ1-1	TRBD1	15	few	TGTGCCAGCAGCCGTACAGGGGTTGGGAACACTGAAGCTTTCTTT	CASSRTGVGNTEAFF
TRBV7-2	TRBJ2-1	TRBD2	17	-	TGTGCCAGCAGCGGCTACGGGACTAGCGGAACCTACAATGAGCAGTTCTTC	CASSGYGTSGTYNEQFF
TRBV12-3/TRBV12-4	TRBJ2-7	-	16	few	TGTGCCAGCAGTTTAGGGCTGGGGGGGCGACGGAACGAGCAGTACTTC	CASSLGLGGRRNEQYF
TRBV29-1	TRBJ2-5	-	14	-	TGCAGCGTTGAGCGAAAGTTGAGAAAAGAGACCCAGTACTTC	CSVERKLRKETQYF
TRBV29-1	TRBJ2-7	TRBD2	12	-	TGCAGCGTTGGGCGGGGGACCTACGAGCAGTACTTC	CSVGRGTYEQYF
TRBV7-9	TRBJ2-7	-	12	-	TGTGCCAGCAGCCGAGACTGGGGCGAGCAGTACTTC	CASSRDWGEQYF
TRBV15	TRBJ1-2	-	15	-	TGTGCCACCAGCAGAGCCACGACAGGCTACTATGGCTACACCTTC	CATSRATTGYYGYTF
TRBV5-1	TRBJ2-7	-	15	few	TGCGCCAGCAGCCCGGACACAGGGAGTCCTTACGAGCAGTACTTC	CASSPDTGSPYEQYF
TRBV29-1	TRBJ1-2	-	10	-	TGCAGCGTTGATTTGCAGGGCAGCACCTTC	CSVDLQGSTF
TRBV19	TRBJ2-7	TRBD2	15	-	TGTGCCAGTAGTATCGTAGCGGGGCCCTCCTACGAGCAGTACTTC	CASSIVAGPSYEQYF
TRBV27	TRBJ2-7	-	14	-	TGTGCCAGCAGTATTTCCGGGGGCCACTACGAGCAGTACTTC	CASSISGGHYEQYF
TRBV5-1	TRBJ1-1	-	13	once	TGCGCCAGCTCCGGGGAGACGAACACTGAAGCTTTCTTT	CASSGETNTEAFF
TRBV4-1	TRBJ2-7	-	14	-	TGCGCCAGCAGCCAAGACCCTAAGGGGGACGAGCAGTACTTC	CASSQDPKGDEQYF
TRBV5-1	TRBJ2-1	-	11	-	TGCGCCAGCAGCAAGGACCATGAGCAGTTCTTC	CASSKDHEQFF
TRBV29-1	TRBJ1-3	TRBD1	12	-	TGCGGCCAGACAGGGTTTGGAAACACCATATATTTT	CGQTGFGNTIYF
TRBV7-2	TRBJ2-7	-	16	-	TGTGCCAGCAGCCCTGGGAGAAGACAGGTTGCCTACGAGCAGTACTTC	CASSPGRRQVAYEQYF
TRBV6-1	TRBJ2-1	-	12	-	TGTGCCAGCAGTGCCGACAGCTCGGAGCAGTTCTTC	CASSADSSEQFF
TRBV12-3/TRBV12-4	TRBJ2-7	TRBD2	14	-	TGTGCCAGCGGGTTGGCGGGAGGTGCCTACGAGCAGTACTTC	CASGLAGGAYEQYF
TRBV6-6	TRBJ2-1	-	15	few	TGTGCCAGCAGACCCCCCAAGCGGATCTACAATGAGCAGTTCTTC	CASRPPKRIYNEQFF
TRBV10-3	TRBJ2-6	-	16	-	TGTGCCATCGGTAACAGGGAGTGGGCTGGGGCCAACGTCCTGACTTTC	CAIGNREWAGANVLTF
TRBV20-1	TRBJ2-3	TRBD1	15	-	TGCAGTGCAGGAGGGACAGGGGGATACCGCGATACGCAGTATTTT	CSAGGTGGYRDTQYF
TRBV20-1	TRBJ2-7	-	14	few	TGCAGTGCTAGCGACCCCAGGGGGAGGTACGAGCAGTACTTC	CSASDPRGRYEQYF
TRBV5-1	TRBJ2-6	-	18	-	TGCGCCAGCAGCTTGTCGGTAGCAGGAATGTCTGGGGCCAACGTCCTGACTTTC	CASSLSVAGMSGANVLTF
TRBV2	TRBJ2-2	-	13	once	TGTGCCAGCACCCAGGACAGCACCGGGGAGCTGTTTTTT	CASTQDSTGELFF
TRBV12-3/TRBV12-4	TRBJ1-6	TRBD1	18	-	TGTGCCAGCAGCTTGGGGGAACAGGGGCTCCCCTTCGGGTCACCCCTCCACTTT	CASSLGEQGLPFGSPLHF
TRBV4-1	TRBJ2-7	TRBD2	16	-	TGCGCCAGCAGCCAATTCGGACTAGCGTCGTCCTACGAGCAGTACTTC	CASSQFGLASSYEQYF
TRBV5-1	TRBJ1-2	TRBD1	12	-	TGCGCCAGCAGCAAAGACAGGGATGGCTACACCTTC	CASSKDRDGYTF
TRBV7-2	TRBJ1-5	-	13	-	TGTGCCAGCAGCTTAGGACGTGGGCGGCCCCAGCATTTT	CASSLGRGRPQHF
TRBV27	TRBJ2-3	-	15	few	TGTGCCAGCAGTTTAGGCGGGACTCCCACAGATACGCAGTATTTT	CASSLGGTPTDTQYF
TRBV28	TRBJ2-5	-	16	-	TGTGCCAGCAGTGCCTCCTGGGACGCGTGGCAAGAGACCCAGTACTTC	CASSASWDAWQETQYF
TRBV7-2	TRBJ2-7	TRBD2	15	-	TGTGCCAGCAGCTTAGATGGGACTAGCGTTTACGAGCAGTACTTC	CASSLDGTSVYEQYF
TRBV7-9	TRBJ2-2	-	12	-	TGTGCCAGCAGCCCAGCGGTCGGGGAGCGGTTTTTT	CASSPAVGERFF
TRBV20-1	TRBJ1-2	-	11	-	TGCAGTGCTAGGGACGGCTATGGCTACACCTTC	CSARDGYGYTF